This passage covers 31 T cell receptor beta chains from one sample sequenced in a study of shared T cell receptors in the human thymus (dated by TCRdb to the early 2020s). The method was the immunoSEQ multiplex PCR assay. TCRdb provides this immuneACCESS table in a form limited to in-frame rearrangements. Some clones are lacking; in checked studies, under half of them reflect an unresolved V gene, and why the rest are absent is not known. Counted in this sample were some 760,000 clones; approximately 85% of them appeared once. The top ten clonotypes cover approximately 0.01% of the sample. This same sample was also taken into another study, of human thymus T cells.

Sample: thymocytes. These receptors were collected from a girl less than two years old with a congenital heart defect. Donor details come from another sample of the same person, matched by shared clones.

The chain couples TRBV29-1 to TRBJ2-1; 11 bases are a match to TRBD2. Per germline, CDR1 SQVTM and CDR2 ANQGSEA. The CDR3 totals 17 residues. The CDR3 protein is CRISLFHLAGGYNEQFF. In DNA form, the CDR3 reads TGCAGAATAAGCCTGTTCCACCTAGCGGGGGGATACAATGAGCAGTTCTTC.

This chain's CDR3 is CAGRRGTNEKLFF. The CDR3 DNA reads as TGTGCCGGACGCAGGGGGACTAATGAAAAACTGTTTTTT. The genes are TRBV6-1 and TRBJ1-4; 7 bases match TRBD1. With 11 bases clipped from V and 2 bases from J, the junction kept 5 bases outside the gene matches. Germline V gives CDR1 MNHNS, CDR2 SASEGT. The CDR3 totals 13 residues.

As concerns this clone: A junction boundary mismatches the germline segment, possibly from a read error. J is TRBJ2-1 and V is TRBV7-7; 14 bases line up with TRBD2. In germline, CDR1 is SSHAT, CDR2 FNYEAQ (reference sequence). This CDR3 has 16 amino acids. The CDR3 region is CASSSGTSGGNGEQFF. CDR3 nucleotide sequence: TGTGCTAGCAGCTCCGGGACTAGCGGGGGAAATGGTGAGCAGTTCTTC.

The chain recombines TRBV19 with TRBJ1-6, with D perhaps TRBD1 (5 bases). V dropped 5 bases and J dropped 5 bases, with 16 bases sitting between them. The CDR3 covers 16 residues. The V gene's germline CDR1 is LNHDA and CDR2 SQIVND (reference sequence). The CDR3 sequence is CASSARQIGDNSPLHF. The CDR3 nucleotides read TGTGCCAGTAGTGCACGACAGATAGGGGATAATTCACCCCTCCACTTT.

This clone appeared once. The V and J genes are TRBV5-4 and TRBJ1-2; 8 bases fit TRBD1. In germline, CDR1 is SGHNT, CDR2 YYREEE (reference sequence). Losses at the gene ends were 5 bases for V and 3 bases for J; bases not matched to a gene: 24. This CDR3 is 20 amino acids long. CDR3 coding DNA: TGTGCCAGCAGATTCCAACCGGGAGGATTTTCGACGGACAGGGACTATGGCTACACCTTC. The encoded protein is CASRFQPGGFSTDRDYGYTF. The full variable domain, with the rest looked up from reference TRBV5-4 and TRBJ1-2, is ETGVTQSPTHLIKTRGQQVTLRCSSQSGHNTVSWYQQALGQGPQFIFQYYREEENGRGNFPPRFSGLQFPNYSSELNVNALELDDSALYLCASRFQPGGFSTDRDYGYTFGSGTRLTVV.

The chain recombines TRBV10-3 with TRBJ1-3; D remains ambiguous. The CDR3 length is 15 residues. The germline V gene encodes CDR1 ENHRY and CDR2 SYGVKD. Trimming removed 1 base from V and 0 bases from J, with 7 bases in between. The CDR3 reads CAISEWRASGNTIYF. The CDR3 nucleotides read TGTGCCATCAGTGAGTGGAGGGCCTCTGGAAACACCATATATTTT.

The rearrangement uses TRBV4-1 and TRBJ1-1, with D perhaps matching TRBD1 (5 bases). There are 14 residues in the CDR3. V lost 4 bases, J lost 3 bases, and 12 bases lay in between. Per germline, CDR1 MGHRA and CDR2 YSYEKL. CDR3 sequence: CASSRIDSHTEAFF. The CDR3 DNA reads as TGCGCCAGCAGCCGGATCGACAGTCACACTGAAGCTTTCTTT.

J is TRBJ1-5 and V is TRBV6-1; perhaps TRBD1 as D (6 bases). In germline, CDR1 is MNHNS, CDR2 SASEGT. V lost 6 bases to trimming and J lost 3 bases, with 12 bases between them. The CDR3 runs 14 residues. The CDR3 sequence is CASRQGFFNQPQHF. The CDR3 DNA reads TGTGCCAGCAGACAGGGTTTTTTCAATCAGCCCCAGCATTTT.

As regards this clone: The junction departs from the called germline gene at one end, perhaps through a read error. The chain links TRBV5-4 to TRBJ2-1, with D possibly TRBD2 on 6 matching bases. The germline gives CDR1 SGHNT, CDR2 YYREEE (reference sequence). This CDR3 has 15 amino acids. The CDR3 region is CASSLGREHYNKQFF. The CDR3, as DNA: TGTGCCAGCAGCTTGGGACGGGAGCACTACAATAAGCAGTTCTTC.

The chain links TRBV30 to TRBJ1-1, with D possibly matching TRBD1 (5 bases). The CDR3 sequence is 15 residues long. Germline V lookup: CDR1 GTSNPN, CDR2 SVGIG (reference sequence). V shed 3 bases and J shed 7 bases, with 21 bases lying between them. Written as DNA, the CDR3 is TGTGCCTGGAGCTTACTAGATTGGGGGGAGGGTGAAGCTTTCTTT. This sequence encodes CAWSLLDWGEGEAFF. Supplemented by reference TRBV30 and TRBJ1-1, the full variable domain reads SQTIHQWPATLVQPVGSPLSLECTVEGTSNPNLYWYRQAAGRGLQLLFYSVGIGQISSEVPQNLSASRPQDRQFILSSKKLLLSDSGFYLCAWSLLDWGEGEAFFGQGTRLTVV.

This CDR3 is CASILLDGSGTDTQYF. For the CDR3, the DNA is TGCGCCAGCATTCTGTTGGATGGAAGCGGCACAGATACGCAGTATTTT. The chain carries TRBV23-1 and TRBJ2-3; unclear D gene. TRBV23-1 is an open reading frame whose function is uncertain. CDR3 size: 16 residues. Trimming left V 7 bases short and J 1 base short, with 18 bases between.

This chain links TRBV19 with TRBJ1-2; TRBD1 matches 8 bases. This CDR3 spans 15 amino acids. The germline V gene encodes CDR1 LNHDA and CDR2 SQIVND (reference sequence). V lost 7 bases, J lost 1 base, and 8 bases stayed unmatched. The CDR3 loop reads CASKPGTGSNYGYTF. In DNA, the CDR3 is TGTGCCAGTAAACCCGGGACAGGTAGTAACTATGGCTACACCTTC. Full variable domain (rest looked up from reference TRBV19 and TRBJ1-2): DGGITQSPKYLFRKEGQNVTLSCEQNLNHDAMYWYRQDPGQGLRLIYYSQIVNDFQKGDIAEGYSVSREKKESFPLTVTSAQKNPTAFYLCASKPGTGSNYGYTFGSGTRLTVV.

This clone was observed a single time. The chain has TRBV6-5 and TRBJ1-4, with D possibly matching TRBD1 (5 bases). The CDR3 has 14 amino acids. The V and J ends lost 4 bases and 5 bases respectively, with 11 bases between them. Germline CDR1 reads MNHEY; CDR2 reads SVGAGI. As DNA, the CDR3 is TGTGCCAGCAGTTCCGGGACTCCGAATGAAAAACTGTTTTTT. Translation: CASSSGTPNEKLFF.

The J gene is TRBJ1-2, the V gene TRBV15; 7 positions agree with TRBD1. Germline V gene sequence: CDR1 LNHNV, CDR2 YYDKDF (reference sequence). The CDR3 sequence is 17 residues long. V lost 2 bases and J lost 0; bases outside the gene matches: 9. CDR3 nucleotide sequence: TGTGCCACCAGCAGATTAGCTTACGGACAGGCTAACTATGGCTACACCTTC. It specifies CATSRLAYGQANYGYTF.

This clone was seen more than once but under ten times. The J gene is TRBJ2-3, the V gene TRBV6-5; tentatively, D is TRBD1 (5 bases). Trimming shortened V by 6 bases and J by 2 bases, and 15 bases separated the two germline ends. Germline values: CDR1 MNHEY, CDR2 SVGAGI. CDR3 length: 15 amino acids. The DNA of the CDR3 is TGTGCCAGCAGAACCACAGGTGCCTCCACAGATACGCAGTATTTT. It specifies CASRTTGASTDTQYF.

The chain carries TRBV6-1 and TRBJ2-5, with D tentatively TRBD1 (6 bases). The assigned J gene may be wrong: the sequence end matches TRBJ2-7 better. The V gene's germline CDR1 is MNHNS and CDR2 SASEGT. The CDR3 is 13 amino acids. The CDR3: CASSDRGFYEQYF. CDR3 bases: TGTGCCAGCAGTGACAGGGGATTCTACGAGCAGTACTTC.

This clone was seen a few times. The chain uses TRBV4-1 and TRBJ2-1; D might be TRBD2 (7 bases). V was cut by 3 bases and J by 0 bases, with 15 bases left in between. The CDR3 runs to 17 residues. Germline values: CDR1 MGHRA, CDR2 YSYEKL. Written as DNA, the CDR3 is TGCGCCAGCAGCCATGGGGGGGGCCGGAGCTCCTACAATGAGCAGTTCTTC. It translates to CASSHGGGRSSYNEQFF.

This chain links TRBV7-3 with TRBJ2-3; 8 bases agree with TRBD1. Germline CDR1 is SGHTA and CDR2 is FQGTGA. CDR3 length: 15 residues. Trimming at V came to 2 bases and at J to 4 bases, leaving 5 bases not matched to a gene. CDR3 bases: TGTGCCAGCAGCTTAGACCGGGACAGGCCAGATACGCAGTATTTT. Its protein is CASSLDRDRPDTQYF.

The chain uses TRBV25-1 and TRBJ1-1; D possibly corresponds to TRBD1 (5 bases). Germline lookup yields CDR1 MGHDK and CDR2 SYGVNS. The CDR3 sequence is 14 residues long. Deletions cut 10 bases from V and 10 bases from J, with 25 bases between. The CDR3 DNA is TGTGCCACCACATCCCTCGATGGGGCGCGGGGAGCTTTCTTT. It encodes CATTSLDGARGAFF. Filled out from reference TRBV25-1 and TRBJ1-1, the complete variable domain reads EADIYQTPRYLVIGTGKKITLECSQTMGHDKMYWYQQDPGMELHLIHYSYGVNSTEKGDLSSESTVSRIRTEHFPLTLESARPSHTSQYLCATTSLDGARGAFFGQGTRLTVV.

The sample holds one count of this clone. CDR3 in amino acids: CASSQRTGQKKDQPQHF. CDR3 DNA sequence: TGCGCCAGCAGCCAAAGGACAGGTCAAAAGAAGGATCAGCCCCAGCATTTT. The V and J genes are TRBV4-1 and TRBJ1-5, with 7 bases that match TRBD1. CDR1 is MGHRA and CDR2 is YSYEKL in the germline V gene. The CDR3 is made up of 17 amino acids. V dropped 2 bases and J dropped 5; count of bases not matched to a gene: 12.

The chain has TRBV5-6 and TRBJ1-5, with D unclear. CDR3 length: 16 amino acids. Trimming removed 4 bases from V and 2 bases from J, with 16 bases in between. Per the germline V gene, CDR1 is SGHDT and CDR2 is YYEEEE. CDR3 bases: TGTGCCAGCAGCGGAGGATTGCCGATTGGCAATCAGCCCCAGCATTTT. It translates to CASSGGLPIGNQPQHF.

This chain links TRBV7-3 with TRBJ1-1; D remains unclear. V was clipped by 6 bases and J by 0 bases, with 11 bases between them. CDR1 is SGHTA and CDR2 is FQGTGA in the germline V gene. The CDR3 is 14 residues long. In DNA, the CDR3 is TGTGCCAGCAGTCTCAGAGGGATGAACACTGAAGCTTTCTTT. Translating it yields CASSLRGMNTEAFF.

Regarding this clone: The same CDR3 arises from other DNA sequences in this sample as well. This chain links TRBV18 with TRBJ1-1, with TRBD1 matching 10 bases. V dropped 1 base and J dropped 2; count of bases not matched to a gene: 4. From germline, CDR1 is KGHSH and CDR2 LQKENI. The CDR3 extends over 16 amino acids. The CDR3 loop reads CASSPRDRGLNTEAFF. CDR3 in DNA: TGTGCCAGCTCACCACGGGACAGGGGCCTAAACACTGAAGCTTTCTTT.

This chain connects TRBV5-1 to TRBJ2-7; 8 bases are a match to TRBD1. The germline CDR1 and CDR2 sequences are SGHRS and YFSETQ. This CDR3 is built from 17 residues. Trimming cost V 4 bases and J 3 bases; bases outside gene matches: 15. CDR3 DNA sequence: TGCGCCAGCAGCCCGGGGACAGGAAGGGCTTTTGGCTACGAGCAGTACTTC. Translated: CASSPGTGRAFGYEQYF.

The CDR3 coding sequence is TGTGCCAGCAGTTTCCGGGACAGGGACTCTGGAAACACCATATATTTT. Amino acids: CASSFRDRDSGNTIYF. This chain connects TRBV28 to TRBJ1-3, with 9 bases identical to TRBD1. CDR1 is MDHEN and CDR2 is SYDVKM in the germline V gene. With V trimmed by 3 bases and J by 0 bases, 3 bases remained unmatched. The CDR3 loop spans 16 amino acids.

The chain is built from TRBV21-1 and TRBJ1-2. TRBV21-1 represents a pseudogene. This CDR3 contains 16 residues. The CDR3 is CASSKFRAEGYGGYTF. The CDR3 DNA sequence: TGTGCCAGCAGCAAATTCAGGGCGGAGGGGTATGGTGGCTACACCTTC.

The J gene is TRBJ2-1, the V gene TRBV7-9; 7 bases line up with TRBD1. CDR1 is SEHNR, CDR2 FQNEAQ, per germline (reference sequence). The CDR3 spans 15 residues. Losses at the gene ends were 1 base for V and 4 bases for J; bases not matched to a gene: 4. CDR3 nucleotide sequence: TGTGCCAGCAGCTTAGGACAGGGAGAATACAATGAGCAGTTCTTC. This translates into CASSLGQGEYNEQFF.

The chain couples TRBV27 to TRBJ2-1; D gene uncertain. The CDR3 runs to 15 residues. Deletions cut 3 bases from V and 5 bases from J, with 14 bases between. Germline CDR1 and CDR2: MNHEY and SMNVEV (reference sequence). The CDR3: CASSFQIPHDNEQFF. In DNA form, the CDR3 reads TGTGCCAGCAGTTTCCAGATCCCACACGACAATGAGCAGTTCTTC.

In DNA form, the CDR3 reads TGTGCCAGAGGGGGGGCCCCATGCTACGAGCAGTACTTC. Its protein is CARGGAPCYEQYF. The gene calls are TRBV6-5 and TRBJ2-7, with D perhaps matching TRBD2 (7 bases). This CDR3 comprises 13 residues. V was pared by 9 bases and J by 3 bases, with 15 bases between. Germline CDR1 is MNHEY and CDR2 is SVGAGI.

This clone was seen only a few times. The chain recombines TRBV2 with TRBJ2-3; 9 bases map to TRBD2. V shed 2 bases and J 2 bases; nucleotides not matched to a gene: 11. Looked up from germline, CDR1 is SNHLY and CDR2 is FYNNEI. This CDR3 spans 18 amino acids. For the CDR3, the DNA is TGTGCCAGCAGTGAATCCCCCCCGACTAGCGGCTCCACAGATACGCAGTATTTT. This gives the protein CASSESPPTSGSTDTQYF. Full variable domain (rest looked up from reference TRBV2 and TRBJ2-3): EPEVTQTPSHQVTQMGQEVILRCVPISNHLYFYWYRQILGQKVEFLVSFYNNEISEKSEIFDDQFSVERPDGSNFTLKIRSTKLEDSAMYFCASSESPPTSGSTDTQYFGPGTRLTVL.

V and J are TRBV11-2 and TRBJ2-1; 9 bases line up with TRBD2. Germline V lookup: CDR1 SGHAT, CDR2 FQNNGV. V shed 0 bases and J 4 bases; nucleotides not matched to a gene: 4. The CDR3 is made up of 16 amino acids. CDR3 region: CASSLDHLAGYNEQFF. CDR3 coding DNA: TGTGCCAGCAGCTTAGATCATCTAGCGGGGTACAATGAGCAGTTCTTC.